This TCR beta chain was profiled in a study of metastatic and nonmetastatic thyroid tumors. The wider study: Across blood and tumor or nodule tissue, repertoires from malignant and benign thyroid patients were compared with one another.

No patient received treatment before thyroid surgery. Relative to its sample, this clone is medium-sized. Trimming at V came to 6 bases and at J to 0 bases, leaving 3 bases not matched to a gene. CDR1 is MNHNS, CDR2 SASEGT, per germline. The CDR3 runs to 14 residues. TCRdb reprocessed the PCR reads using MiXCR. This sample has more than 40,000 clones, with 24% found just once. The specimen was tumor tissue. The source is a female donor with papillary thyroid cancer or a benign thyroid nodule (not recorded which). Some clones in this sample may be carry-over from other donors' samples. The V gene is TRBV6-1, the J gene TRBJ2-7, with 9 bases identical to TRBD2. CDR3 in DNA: TGTGCCAGCAGATGGACTAGCGCCTCCTACGAGCAGTACTTC. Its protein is CASRWTSASYEQYF.